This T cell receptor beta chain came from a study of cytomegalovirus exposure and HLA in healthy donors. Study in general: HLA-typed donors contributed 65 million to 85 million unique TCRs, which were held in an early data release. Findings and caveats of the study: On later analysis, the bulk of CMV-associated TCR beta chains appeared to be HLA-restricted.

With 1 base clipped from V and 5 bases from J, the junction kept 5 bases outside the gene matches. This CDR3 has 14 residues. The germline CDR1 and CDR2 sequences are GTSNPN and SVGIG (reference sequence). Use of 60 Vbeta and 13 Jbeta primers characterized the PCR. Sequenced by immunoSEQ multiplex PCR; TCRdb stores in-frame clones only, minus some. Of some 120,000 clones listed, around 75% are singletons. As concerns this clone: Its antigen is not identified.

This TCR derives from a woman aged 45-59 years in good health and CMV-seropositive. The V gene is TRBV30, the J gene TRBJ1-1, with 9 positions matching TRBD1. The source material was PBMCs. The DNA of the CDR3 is TGTGCCTGGAGTGCACAGGGGGCACGAACTGAAGCTTTCTTT. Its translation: CAWSAQGARTEAFF.